The 5 T cell receptor beta chains given below trace back to one sample, sequenced in a study of identical twins. A single record per CDR3 protein comes from TCRdb applying MiXCR to the 5' RACE reads. The sample yields about 530,000 distinct CDR3 sequences, 20% to 25% seen once. A further study also used this sample, focusing on yellow fever vaccine responses in identical twins.

The source material was CD4+ T cells sorted from blood. The receptors were gathered from a woman aged 18-29 years in good health.

This clonotype has ten or more counts. This chain links TRBV24-1 with TRBJ2-2, with D possibly being TRBD2 (6 bases). The CDR3 has 15 amino acids. CDR1 and CDR2 from the germline V gene are KGHDR and SFDVKD. V lost 5 bases, J lost 4 bases, and 13 bases lay in between. This CDR3 is CATSVSGRGTGELFF. The CDR3 DNA is TGTGCCACCAGTGTTTCCGGGAGAGGCACCGGGGAGCTGTTTTTT.

This clonotype occurred a few times. The rearrangement uses TRBV6-2 or TRBV6-3 and TRBJ1-2; 10 positions match TRBD1. Trimming removed 8 bases from V and 0 bases from J; junction bases left unmatched: 15. From germline, CDR1 is MNHEY and CDR2 SVGEGT. There are 18 residues in the CDR3. CDR3 residues: CASCSFRDRGTANYGYTF. DNA of the CDR3: TGTGCCAGCTGCTCCTTCCGGGACAGGGGAACAGCTAACTATGGCTACACCTTC.

A word on this clonotype: The junction departs from germline at one end; a sequencing error may be responsible. This rearrangement joins TRBV7-8 to TRBJ2-2, with a tentative D call TRBD2 (6 bases). The CDR3 is 18 amino acids. Germline loops: CDR1 SGHVS, CDR2 FQNEAQ. The CDR3 is CASSLDPRATAGTGELVF. In DNA form, the CDR3 reads TGTGCCAGCAGCTTGGACCCACGAGCGACGGCGGGGACCGGGGAGCTGGTTTTT.

This clonotype was recorded a few times. The chain links TRBV15 to TRBJ1-3; 9 positions agree with TRBD1. This CDR3 contains 16 residues. CDR1 and CDR2 (germline): LNHNV, YYDKDF (reference sequence). After removal of 5 bases from V and 0 bases from J, the junction contained 5 bases not matched to a gene. The CDR3 region has the DNA TGTGCCACCAGCGGACCGGGACAGGGCTCTGGAAACACCATATATTTT. Its translation: CATSGPGQGSGNTIYF.

This clonotype turned up a few times. This rearrangement joins TRBV24-1 to TRBJ2-5; D is perhaps TRBD2 (6 bases). Germline V gives CDR1 KGHDR, CDR2 SFDVKD. Between the trimmed V and J ends, which lost 3 bases and 5 bases, there was a span of 15 bases. This CDR3 has 15 residues. In DNA, the CDR3 is TGTGCCACCAGTGATAAGAGCGGAGGAGGGGAGACCCAGTACTTC. This sequence encodes CATSDKSGGGETQYF.